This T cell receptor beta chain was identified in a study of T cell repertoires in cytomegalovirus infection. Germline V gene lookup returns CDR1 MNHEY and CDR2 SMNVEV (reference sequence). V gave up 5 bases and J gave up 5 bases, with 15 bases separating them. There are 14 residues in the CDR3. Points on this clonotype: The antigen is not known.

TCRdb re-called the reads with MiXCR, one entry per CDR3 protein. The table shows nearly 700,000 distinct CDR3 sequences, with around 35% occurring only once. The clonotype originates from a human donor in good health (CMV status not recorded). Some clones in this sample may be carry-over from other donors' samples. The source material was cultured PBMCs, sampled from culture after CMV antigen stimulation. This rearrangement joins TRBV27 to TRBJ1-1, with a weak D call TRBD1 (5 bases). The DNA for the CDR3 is TGTGCCAGCAGTCCCGATACCGGGGGGACTGAAGCTTTCTTT. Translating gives CASSPDTGGTEAFF.